The T cell receptor beta chain described here comes from a study of blood T cell repertoires in COVID-19. Study in general: The cDNA or gDNA used as material had been derived from T cells, B-cell-depleted T cells, or PBMCs.

The Seattle patients joined while their infection was active and were tracked longitudinally afterward. As originally analysed: Nucleated cell number was recorded as an estimate derived from reference gene primer amplification. Sequencing used immunoSEQ multiplex PCR; TCRdb keeps in-frame clones, though not all of them. The V and J calls and clone size were taken over from that table, and D and trimming were inferred from the DNA. The sample includes about 430,000 clones, approximately 90% of them seen just once. This clone occurred a few times. The ends lost 5 bases at V and 0 bases at J; junction bases unmatched: 9. This CDR3 region has 17 residues. Germline V lookup: CDR1 SGHAT, CDR2 FQNNGV.

Input material: peripheral blood. V and J are TRBV11-2 and TRBJ2-3, with 9 positions matching TRBD2. The TCR was taken from a man in his late teens or twenties with COVID-19, enrolled during active disease. The CDR3 loop is CASSVSGRGGSTDTQYF. The DNA of the CDR3 is TGTGCCAGCAGCGTTAGCGGGAGAGGGGGAAGCACAGATACGCAGTATTTT. Together with reference TRBV11-2 and TRBJ2-3, the CDR3 gives the full variable domain: EAGVAQSPRYKIIEKRQSVAFWCNPISGHATLYWYQQILGQGPKLLIQFQNNGVVDDSQLPKDRFSAERLKGVDSTLKIQPAKLEDSAVYLCASSVSGRGGSTDTQYFGPGTRLTVL.